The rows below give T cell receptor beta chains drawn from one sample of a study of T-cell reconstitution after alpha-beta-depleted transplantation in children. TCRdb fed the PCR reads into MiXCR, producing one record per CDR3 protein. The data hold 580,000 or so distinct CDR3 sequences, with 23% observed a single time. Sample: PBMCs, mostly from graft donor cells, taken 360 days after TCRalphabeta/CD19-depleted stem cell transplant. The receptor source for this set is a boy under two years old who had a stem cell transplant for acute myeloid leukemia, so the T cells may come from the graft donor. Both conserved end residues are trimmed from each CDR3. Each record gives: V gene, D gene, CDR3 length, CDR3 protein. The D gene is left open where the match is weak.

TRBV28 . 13 ASSLPGGREDTQY
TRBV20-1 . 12 SARDPTASYEQY
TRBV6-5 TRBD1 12 ASSYDRGHTEAF
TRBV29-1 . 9 SARFGYEQF
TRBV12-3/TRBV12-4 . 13 ASSSRTTTNEKLF
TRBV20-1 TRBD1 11 SAGTGPEETQY
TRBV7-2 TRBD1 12 ASSPQGQGFRAF
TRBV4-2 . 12 ASSHGDRGGEQY
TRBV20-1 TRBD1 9 SAGTQGSAF
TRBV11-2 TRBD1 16 ASSLDGRPGQGIHEQY
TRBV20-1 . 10 SAKDWAGELF
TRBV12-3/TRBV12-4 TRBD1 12 ASRGGTGRQPQH
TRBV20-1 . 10 SAGRVYTEAF
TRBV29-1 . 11 SVLGAHNQPQH
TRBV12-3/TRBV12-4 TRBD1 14 ASSPGGWTTYNEQF
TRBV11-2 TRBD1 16 ASSLVGTGIATNEKLF
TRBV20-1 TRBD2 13 SARGASGGLNEQF
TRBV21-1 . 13 ASSRPGTGQETQY
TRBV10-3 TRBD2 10 ATGGLAGEQY
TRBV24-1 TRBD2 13 ATKAGITGTGELF
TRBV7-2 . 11 ATPGTGKETQY
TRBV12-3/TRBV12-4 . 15 ASSLAGMTANAETQY
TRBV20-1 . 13 SARDGGGATYEQY
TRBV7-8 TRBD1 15 ASSPTTGVIAKNIQY
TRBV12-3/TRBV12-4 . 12 ASRPVGGPETQY
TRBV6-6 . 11 ASSYPGQETQY
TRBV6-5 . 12 ASSSTDPADTQY
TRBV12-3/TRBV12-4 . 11 ASSFTGFYGYT
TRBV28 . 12 ASSFPFTRETQY
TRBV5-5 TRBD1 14 ASSPRDSERRETQY
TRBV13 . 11 ASSFLIQDTQY
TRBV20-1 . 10 SAMTGANTQY
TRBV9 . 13 ASGSLDSQSYEQY
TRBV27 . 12 ASSPGEAEETQY
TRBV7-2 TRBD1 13 ASSLEGTGPRGLF
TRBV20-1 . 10 SAYPGVGEQY
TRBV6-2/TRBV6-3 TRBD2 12 ASRTSGGKETQY
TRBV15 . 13 ATSRGTVLTDTQY
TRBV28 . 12 ASSPGLSANIQY
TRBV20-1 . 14 SAADGRGAPYETQY
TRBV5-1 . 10 ASSAEDYGYT
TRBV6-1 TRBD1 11 ASSTQGAEKLF
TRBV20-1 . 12 SARRGARGNTIY
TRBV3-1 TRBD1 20 ASSQVYGPDRGSLSSTDTQY
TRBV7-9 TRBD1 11 ASSPQGAYGYT
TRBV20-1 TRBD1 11 SATRQGQETQY
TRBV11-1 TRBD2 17 ASSFRTSGGVLSYNEQF
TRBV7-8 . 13 ASVGRVGAKETQY
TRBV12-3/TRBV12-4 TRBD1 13 ASSMTGEGYYGYT
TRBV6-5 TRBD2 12 ASSYRDYLNEVF
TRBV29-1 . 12 SVDVRKRGTEAF
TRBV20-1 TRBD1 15 CARDPSGQSSYNEQF
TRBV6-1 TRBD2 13 ASSQTFSGAETQY
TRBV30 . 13 AWTMHSSVTDTQY
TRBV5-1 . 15 ASSLFWGTTNTGELF
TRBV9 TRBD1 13 ASSVKTGVVYEQY